The clone carrying this T cell receptor (beta chain) was seen repeatedly, ten times or more. Germline V lookup: CDR1 WSHSY, CDR2 SAAADI. This CDR3 is built from 14 residues. Between the trimmed V and J ends, which lost 2 bases and 8 bases, there was a span of 13 bases. The time point denotes: after trial treatment. Treatment in this sample: LDRT plus nivolumab, ipilimumab, low-dose cyclophosphamide and aspirin (RACIN trial). Gene-specific TRAV and TRBV primers were used for first-strand cDNA, covering alpha and beta chains. It was with a constant-region primer and a V-primer adapter that TCRs were amplified over around 20 PCR cycles. TCRdb used MiXCR to reprocess the reads, holding one entry per CDR3 protein. The data show more than 50,000 distinct CDR3 sequences, under 30% seen once. This sample is part of a study of low-dose radiotherapy and immunotherapy resistance in tumors.

The V gene is TRBV10-2, the J gene TRBJ2-1, with D possibly matching TRBD1 (5 bases). The sequenced sample was PBMCs, obtained after low-dose radiotherapy plus immunotherapy. The source of this sequence is a male donor with prostate cancer. The CDR3 nucleotides are TGCGCCAGCAGTGAGCCTTACAGGTCCGATGAGCAGTTCTTC. It translates to CASSEPYRSDEQFF.